A selection of T cell receptor beta chains follows, all from one sample in a study of blood T cells in healthy people across ages. TCRdb ran MiXCR on the 5' RACE reads and lists one entry per CDR3 protein. The data contain 660,000 or so distinct CDR3 sequences, 58% of them singletons. Sequencing was done on a sample of blood. These receptors all come from a man aged 55-75 years in good health. CDR3s include the opening cysteine and the closing phenylalanine or tryptophan. Fields, in order: V gene, J gene, CDR3 protein.

V gene: TRBV20-1
J gene: TRBJ2-7
CDR3 protein: CSARRTGAISYEQYF

V gene: TRBV7-2
J gene: TRBJ2-5
CDR3 protein: CASSPQAGQETQYF

V gene: TRBV9
J gene: TRBJ1-4
CDR3 protein: CASSAGTGGYEKLFF

V gene: TRBV4-1
J gene: TRBJ2-5
CDR3 protein: CASSRALAGLRKNEQYF

V gene: TRBV7-2
J gene: TRBJ2-5
CDR3 protein: CASTPGGTETQYF

V gene: TRBV7-8
J gene: TRBJ2-7
CDR3 protein: CASSPDSLYEQYF

V gene: TRBV18
J gene: TRBJ1-4
CDR3 protein: CASSPRDSPNEKLFF

V gene: TRBV10-3
J gene: TRBJ2-1
CDR3 protein: CAIKGQGETQFF

V gene: TRBV29-1
J gene: TRBJ2-3
CDR3 protein: CSVPGVDTQYF

V gene: TRBV5-1
J gene: TRBJ2-5
CDR3 protein: CASSLGQGGSETQYF

V gene: TRBV10-3
J gene: TRBJ1-1
CDR3 protein: CAISEIQGANTEAFF

V gene: TRBV13
J gene: TRBJ2-5
CDR3 protein: CASSGVVGGRETQYF

V gene: TRBV24-1
J gene: TRBJ2-3
CDR3 protein: CATSVEGRTDTQYF

V gene: TRBV7-2
J gene: -
CDR3 protein: CASSLVGGDETQYF

V gene: TRBV7-9
J gene: TRBJ1-2
CDR3 protein: CASTWTGDGYTF

V gene: TRBV5-1
J gene: TRBJ2-7
CDR3 protein: CASSPPKDYEQYF

V gene: TRBV11-2
J gene: TRBJ1-2
CDR3 protein: CASGPGTANYGYTF

V gene: TRBV5-1
J gene: TRBJ2-1
CDR3 protein: CASSSQGGRPSSYNEQFF

V gene: TRBV12-3/TRBV12-4
J gene: TRBJ2-5
CDR3 protein: CASTFGSDPQETQYF

V gene: TRBV20-1
J gene: TRBJ2-5
CDR3 protein: CSAALGDQETQYF

V gene: TRBV2
J gene: TRBJ1-5
CDR3 protein: CASSEETGNQPQHF

V gene: TRBV4-2
J gene: TRBJ1-4
CDR3 protein: CASSPLVGGEKLFF

V gene: TRBV12-3/TRBV12-4
J gene: TRBJ1-2
CDR3 protein: CASGWTVEGYTF

V gene: TRBV3-1
J gene: TRBJ2-7
CDR3 protein: CASSQVAQGSYEQYF

V gene: TRBV4-1
J gene: TRBJ2-5
CDR3 protein: CASSQRSSGHQETQYF

V gene: TRBV7-9
J gene: TRBJ2-5
CDR3 protein: CASSPLWLEGETQYF

V gene: TRBV5-1
J gene: -
CDR3 protein: CASSLGPGTSRGYNEQYF

V gene: TRBV20-1
J gene: TRBJ2-5
CDR3 protein: CSATHRQGQETQYF

V gene: TRBV6-1
J gene: TRBJ2-3
CDR3 protein: CASSEPEGADTQYF

V gene: TRBV5-1
J gene: TRBJ2-2
CDR3 protein: CARTGGARTGELFF

V gene: TRBV12-3/TRBV12-4
J gene: TRBJ1-5
CDR3 protein: CASSSLGQRNQPQHF

V gene: TRBV6-2/TRBV6-3
J gene: TRBJ2-3
CDR3 protein: CASREWAGDTQYF

V gene: TRBV27
J gene: TRBJ2-4
CDR3 protein: CASSFITGGGEQYF

V gene: TRBV4-1
J gene: -
CDR3 protein: CASSQTGTGVETQYF

V gene: TRBV6-2/TRBV6-3
J gene: TRBJ2-3
CDR3 protein: CASSPRSGTQYF

V gene: TRBV6-1
J gene: TRBJ1-5
CDR3 protein: CASSDQYYRLYSNQPQHF

V gene: TRBV10-1
J gene: TRBJ2-7
CDR3 protein: CASGRRTDSYEQYF

V gene: TRBV14
J gene: TRBJ2-5
CDR3 protein: CASSQVRQGRGQETQYF

V gene: TRBV27
J gene: TRBJ1-1
CDR3 protein: CASSLVSGNTEAFF

V gene: TRBV12-3/TRBV12-4
J gene: TRBJ2-3
CDR3 protein: CASSHRDRGTDTQYF